The rows below give T cell receptor beta chains drawn from one sample of a study of blood T cell repertoires in COVID-19. Generated by immunoSEQ multiplex PCR, the TCRdb table keeps only in-frame clones and is missing some. The data show over 150,000 clones, around 83% seen once. Sample: peripheral blood. The receptors stem from an older woman with COVID-19, enrolled during active disease. The CDR3 runs from the conserved cysteine through the conserved F or W. A D gene is named only where the DNA matches it firmly. Only some rows state a clone size, as once, few, many or a class for expanded clones.

cdr3_nt: TGTGCCAGCAGCTTGGTTGACGCAGGCCTCTACTCCTACGAGCAGTACTTC
cdr3_aa: CASSLVDAGLYSYEQYF
v_call: TRBV5-6
j_call: TRBJ2-7
clone_size: .
d_call: .

cdr3_nt: TGTGCCAGCAGCTCCGGACAGTTCTCTGGAAACACCATATATTTT
cdr3_aa: CASSSGQFSGNTIYF
v_call: TRBV7-6
j_call: TRBJ1-3
clone_size: .
d_call: .

cdr3_nt: TGTGCCAGCAGCTTGGGCGGTAGACTCTCTGGGGCCAACGTCCTGACTTTC
cdr3_aa: CASSLGGRLSGANVLTF
v_call: TRBV5-5
j_call: TRBJ2-6
clone_size: .
d_call: .

cdr3_nt: TGTGCCAGCTCACCGAGGCGGACAGGGGGCGAAAACACCATATATTTT
cdr3_aa: CASSPRRTGGENTIYF
v_call: TRBV18
j_call: TRBJ1-3
clone_size: .
d_call: TRBD1

cdr3_nt: TGTGCCAGCACGGTTCGGCCCCGGGAGAGACAGCGCCTTAATTCACCCCTCCACTTT
cdr3_aa: CASTVRPRERQRLNSPLHF
v_call: TRBV2
j_call: TRBJ1-6
clone_size: many
d_call: .

cdr3_nt: TGTGCCAGCAACCCGGGACAGTTTAGTAGCAATCAGCCCCAGCATTTT
cdr3_aa: CASNPGQFSSNQPQHF
v_call: TRBV6-2/TRBV6-3
j_call: TRBJ1-5
clone_size: many
d_call: TRBD1

cdr3_nt: TGTGCCAGCTCACCAGGACAGAAAGAGACCCAGTACTTC
cdr3_aa: CASSPGQKETQYF
v_call: TRBV18
j_call: TRBJ2-5
clone_size: few
d_call: .

cdr3_nt: TGTGCCAGCTCACCAATAGCGGGGGGAGATACGCAGTATTTT
cdr3_aa: CASSPIAGGDTQYF
v_call: TRBV18
j_call: TRBJ2-3
clone_size: .
d_call: TRBD2

cdr3_nt: TGTGCTAGCACATTACACGCCTCAGAGACCCAGTACTTC
cdr3_aa: CASTLHASETQYF
v_call: TRBV6-5
j_call: TRBJ2-5
clone_size: few
d_call: .

cdr3_nt: TGTGCCAGCAGCGCGTCGGGACTAGCGGGCCCCACAGATACGCAGTATTTT
cdr3_aa: CASSASGLAGPTDTQYF
v_call: TRBV9
j_call: TRBJ2-3
clone_size: .
d_call: TRBD2

cdr3_nt: TGTGCCAGCAGCCAAGACCACAGGTCCCAAAACATTCAGTACTTC
cdr3_aa: CASSQDHRSQNIQYF
v_call: TRBV3-1/TRBV3-2
j_call: TRBJ2-4
clone_size: .
d_call: .

cdr3_nt: TGCGCCAGCATGCGGGCCGGCAACACCGGGGAGCTGTTTTTT
cdr3_aa: CASMRAGNTGELFF
v_call: TRBV10-1
j_call: TRBJ2-2
clone_size: .
d_call: .

cdr3_nt: TGTGCCAGCAGTTTCTGGACAGGGCTCGGGGAGCTGTTTTTT
cdr3_aa: CASSFWTGLGELFF
v_call: TRBV27
j_call: TRBJ2-2
clone_size: .
d_call: TRBD1

cdr3_nt: TGCGCCAGCTCCTCGCAGGGTGGCACTGAAGCTTTCTTT
cdr3_aa: CASSSQGGTEAFF
v_call: TRBV5-1
j_call: TRBJ1-1
clone_size: .
d_call: .

cdr3_nt: TGTGCCAGCAGCCAAGCACAGAGAAATGAAAAACTGTTTTTT
cdr3_aa: CASSQAQRNEKLFF
v_call: TRBV3-1/TRBV3-2
j_call: TRBJ1-4
clone_size: .
d_call: .

cdr3_nt: TGTGCCAGCAGCTTATCTCTAGCGGGGAGCTCCTACAATGAGCAGTTCTTC
cdr3_aa: CASSLSLAGSSYNEQFF
v_call: TRBV7-3
j_call: TRBJ2-1
clone_size: .
d_call: TRBD2

cdr3_nt: TGTGCCAGCAGTCGGACTAGCGCTCTCTACGAGCAGTACTTC
cdr3_aa: CASSRTSALYEQYF
v_call: TRBV11-2
j_call: TRBJ2-7
clone_size: .
d_call: TRBD2

cdr3_nt: TGTGCCAGCAGTTTATCGGGCCGCTCCTACGAGCAGTACTTC
cdr3_aa: CASSLSGRSYEQYF
v_call: TRBV27
j_call: TRBJ2-7
clone_size: .
d_call: .

cdr3_nt: TGTGCCAGCAGCGTAGATACGACAGGGGATAATGAGCAGTTCTTC
cdr3_aa: CASSVDTTGDNEQFF
v_call: TRBV9
j_call: TRBJ2-1
clone_size: few
d_call: TRBD1

cdr3_nt: TGTGCCAGCAGCCGGGACTCCATCTCCTACAATGAGCAGTTCTTC
cdr3_aa: CASSRDSISYNEQFF
v_call: TRBV7-3
j_call: TRBJ2-1
clone_size: .
d_call: .

cdr3_nt: TGTGCCAGCAGTTTAGGATCGGGGATCCCCCTCCACTTT
cdr3_aa: CASSLGSGIPLHF
v_call: TRBV27
j_call: TRBJ1-6
clone_size: once
d_call: .

cdr3_nt: TGTGCCAGCACCGAAGGGGACAATGAGCAGTTCTTC
cdr3_aa: CASTEGDNEQFF
v_call: TRBV9
j_call: TRBJ2-1
clone_size: .
d_call: .

cdr3_nt: TGTGCCAGCAGTTCGCCAGGAGTCTCAGGGAATGAAAAACTGTTTTTT
cdr3_aa: CASSSPGVSGNEKLFF
v_call: TRBV27
j_call: TRBJ1-4
clone_size: once
d_call: .

cdr3_nt: TGTGCCAGCATGGAGGGGGCGACAGATACGCAGTATTTT
cdr3_aa: CASMEGATDTQYF
v_call: TRBV5-6
j_call: TRBJ2-3
clone_size: .
d_call: .

cdr3_nt: TGTGCCAGCAGCTTGAGGGGGCGCGTTACGAACACTGAAGCTTTCTTT
cdr3_aa: CASSLRGRVTNTEAFF
v_call: TRBV7-2
j_call: TRBJ1-1
clone_size: .
d_call: TRBD1

cdr3_nt: TGTGCCAGCAGTTACTCCCACGCGGGAATGAACACTGAAGCTTTCTTT
cdr3_aa: CASSYSHAGMNTEAFF
v_call: TRBV6-6
j_call: TRBJ1-1
clone_size: .
d_call: .

cdr3_nt: TGTGCCATCAGTGAGTCGACAGGGGCTTGGACTGAAGCTTTCTTT
cdr3_aa: CAISESTGAWTEAFF
v_call: TRBV10-3
j_call: TRBJ1-1
clone_size: .
d_call: TRBD1

cdr3_nt: TGTGCCAGCAGCTCCCGGGACTGGGGGAACACTGAAGCTTTCTTT
cdr3_aa: CASSSRDWGNTEAFF
v_call: TRBV7-2
j_call: TRBJ1-1
clone_size: .
d_call: .

cdr3_nt: TGCGCCAGCAGCCGACAGGGGGTTGGGAACACTGAAGCTTTCTTT
cdr3_aa: CASSRQGVGNTEAFF
v_call: TRBV5-1
j_call: TRBJ1-1
clone_size: .
d_call: TRBD1

cdr3_nt: TGCGCCAGCAGCATGACAGTGCTAGAGGTGAACACTGAAGCTTTCTTT
cdr3_aa: CASSMTVLEVNTEAFF
v_call: TRBV5-1
j_call: TRBJ1-1
clone_size: .
d_call: .

cdr3_nt: TGTGCCAGCAGCGGGACAGGGACAGTTGGCTACACCTTC
cdr3_aa: CASSGTGTVGYTF
v_call: TRBV5-6
j_call: TRBJ1-2
clone_size: .
d_call: TRBD1

cdr3_nt: TGTGCCAGCAGCCCGCTCCGGGACACTCAGCCCCAGCATTTT
cdr3_aa: CASSPLRDTQPQHF
v_call: TRBV3-1/TRBV3-2
j_call: TRBJ1-5
clone_size: .
d_call: .

cdr3_nt: TGTGCCAGCAGCCGGACTAGCGGGAACAATGAGCAGTTCTTC
cdr3_aa: CASSRTSGNNEQFF
v_call: TRBV7-7
j_call: TRBJ2-1
clone_size: .
d_call: TRBD2

cdr3_nt: TGTGCCAGCAGCTTGAGACAGGCGAATCAGCCCCAGCATTTT
cdr3_aa: CASSLRQANQPQHF
v_call: TRBV5-8
j_call: TRBJ1-5
clone_size: .
d_call: .

cdr3_nt: TGTGCCAGCAGCTTAGCTAGCGGGATGAACAATGAGCAGTTCTTC
cdr3_aa: CASSLASGMNNEQFF
v_call: TRBV7-3
j_call: TRBJ2-1
clone_size: few
d_call: TRBD2

cdr3_nt: TGTGCCAGCAGCTTACCTGCAGGGGTGAACACTGAAGCTTTCTTT
cdr3_aa: CASSLPAGVNTEAFF
v_call: TRBV7-6
j_call: TRBJ1-1
clone_size: .
d_call: .

cdr3_nt: TGTGCCAGCAGCCGGGGGGGATTGAGGGGCTACACCTTC
cdr3_aa: CASSRGGLRGYTF
v_call: TRBV14
j_call: TRBJ1-2
clone_size: .
d_call: .

cdr3_nt: TGCGCCAGCAGCTTGGTTCTAGCGGCATACAATGAGCAGTTCTTC
cdr3_aa: CASSLVLAAYNEQFF
v_call: TRBV5-1
j_call: TRBJ2-1
clone_size: .
d_call: TRBD2

cdr3_nt: TGTGCCAGCAGCTTAGAAGGGGTCTCCTACAATGAGCAGTTCTTC
cdr3_aa: CASSLEGVSYNEQFF
v_call: TRBV7-2
j_call: TRBJ2-1
clone_size: .
d_call: .

cdr3_nt: TGTGCCAGCAGCCTAGGACAGGGGGTATCTCAGCCCCAGCATTTT
cdr3_aa: CASSLGQGVSQPQHF
v_call: TRBV5-6
j_call: TRBJ1-5
clone_size: .
d_call: TRBD1

cdr3_nt: TGTGCCAGCAGGGGACAAGAAGCTTTCTTT
cdr3_aa: CASRGQEAFF
v_call: TRBV2
j_call: TRBJ1-1
clone_size: .
d_call: .

cdr3_nt: TGTGCCAGCAGTGCCTCACTAGGGACAGGGTATGGCTACACCTTC
cdr3_aa: CASSASLGTGYGYTF
v_call: TRBV25-1
j_call: TRBJ1-2
clone_size: few
d_call: TRBD1